These T cell receptor beta chains were read from a single sample in a study of stem cell transplantation in POMP-related autoinflammatory disease. Sequencing was performed with immunoSEQ multiplex PCR; in TCRdb, only in-frame clones are kept and a portion is missing. The table records about 26,000 clones, 80% to 85% of them present only once. The material sequenced was CD4+ T cells from PBMCs, taken before stem cell transplantation. The receptor source for this set is a human donor with POMP-related autoinflammation and immune dysregulation (PRAID). Each CDR3 is given with its conserved first and last residue. Each record gives: V gene, clone size, J gene, D gene, CDR3 protein, CDR3 DNA. D genes are given only for firm matches. Clone sizes are given selectively: once, few, many, or a class where the clone is expanded.

v_call: TRBV7-2; clone_size: few; j_call: TRBJ2-3; d_call: TRBD2; cdr3_aa: CASSQLAGVVDTQYF; cdr3_nt: TGTGCCAGCAGCCAACTAGCGGGAGTGGTAGATACGCAGTATTTT
v_call: TRBV4-1; clone_size: -; j_call: TRBJ1-6; d_call: -; cdr3_aa: CASSQDARVGSPLHF; cdr3_nt: TGCGCCAGCAGCCAAGATGCACGAGTAGGGTCACCCCTCCACTTT
v_call: TRBV9; clone_size: once; j_call: TRBJ2-1; d_call: TRBD2; cdr3_aa: CASSAAGTSGSSYNEQFF; cdr3_nt: TGTGCCAGCAGCGCGGCCGGGACTAGCGGGAGCTCCTACAATGAGCAGTTCTTC
v_call: TRBV30; clone_size: few; j_call: TRBJ1-2; d_call: -; cdr3_aa: CAWIPQWGLGEYGYTF; cdr3_nt: TGTGCCTGGATCCCTCAATGGGGATTGGGGGAGTATGGCTACACCTTC
v_call: TRBV6-5; clone_size: -; j_call: TRBJ1-5; d_call: -; cdr3_aa: CASGRSELNQPQHF; cdr3_nt: TGTGCCAGCGGAAGGTCAGAACTTAATCAGCCCCAGCATTTT
v_call: TRBV2; clone_size: -; j_call: TRBJ2-3; d_call: -; cdr3_aa: CASRNWGIGTDTQYF; cdr3_nt: TGTGCCAGCAGGAATTGGGGGATCGGGACAGATACGCAGTATTTT
v_call: TRBV6-5; clone_size: -; j_call: TRBJ1-1; d_call: -; cdr3_aa: CASSPSGRGSSEAFF; cdr3_nt: TGTGCCAGCAGCCCTTCCGGCAGGGGTTCCTCTGAAGCTTTCTTT
v_call: TRBV2; clone_size: once; j_call: TRBJ2-2; d_call: TRBD1; cdr3_aa: CASSGTLRQGRTGELFF; cdr3_nt: TGTGCCAGCAGTGGGACCCTTAGACAGGGAAGGACCGGGGAGCTGTTTTTT
v_call: TRBV6-8; clone_size: -; j_call: TRBJ2-2; d_call: TRBD2; cdr3_aa: CASSYPVRLAGGECPGELFF; cdr3_nt: TGTGCCAGCAGTTACCCTGTACGGCTAGCGGGAGGGGAGTGTCCCGGGGAGCTGTTTTTT
v_call: TRBV15; clone_size: few; j_call: TRBJ2-7; d_call: TRBD2; cdr3_aa: CATRTSGTYEQYF; cdr3_nt: TGTGCCACCCGAACTAGCGGGACCTACGAGCAGTACTTC
v_call: TRBV19; clone_size: -; j_call: TRBJ1-1; d_call: -; cdr3_aa: CASKEVTTEAFF; cdr3_nt: TGTGCCAGTAAAGAAGTAACCACTGAAGCTTTCTTT
v_call: TRBV5-1; clone_size: -; j_call: TRBJ1-2; d_call: -; cdr3_aa: CASSFDTLSVGYTF; cdr3_nt: TGCGCCAGCAGCTTCGATACGCTTTCCGTTGGCTACACCTTC
v_call: TRBV23-1; clone_size: -; j_call: TRBJ2-7; d_call: -; cdr3_aa: CASSHSLPSYEQYF; cdr3_nt: TGCGCCAGCAGTCACTCCTTGCCTTCCTACGAGCAGTACTTC
v_call: TRBV27; clone_size: -; j_call: TRBJ2-3; d_call: TRBD2; cdr3_aa: CASSLSGLNTDTQYF; cdr3_nt: TGTGCCAGCAGTTTATCGGGACTAAACACAGATACGCAGTATTTT
v_call: TRBV27; clone_size: few; j_call: TRBJ1-3; d_call: -; cdr3_aa: CASSPYSSSGNTIYF; cdr3_nt: TGTGCCAGCAGTCCCTACAGTAGCTCTGGAAACACCATATATTTT
v_call: TRBV7-2; clone_size: -; j_call: TRBJ2-1; d_call: TRBD2; cdr3_aa: CASSSSLAGGSYNEQFF; cdr3_nt: TGTGCCAGCAGCTCATCGCTAGCGGGAGGCTCCTACAATGAGCAGTTCTTC
v_call: TRBV21-1; clone_size: once; j_call: TRBJ2-1; d_call: -; cdr3_aa: CASSKDNEQFF; cdr3_nt: TGTGCCAGCAGCAAAGACAATGAGCAGTTCTTC
v_call: TRBV2; clone_size: -; j_call: TRBJ2-5; d_call: -; cdr3_aa: CASSENIETQYF; cdr3_nt: TGTGCCAGCAGTGAAAATATCGAGACCCAGTACTTC
v_call: TRBV2; clone_size: -; j_call: TRBJ1-5; d_call: TRBD1; cdr3_aa: CASSSDRGLVGQPQHF; cdr3_nt: TGTGCCAGCAGTTCAGACAGGGGCCTAGTGGGCCAGCCCCAGCATTTT
v_call: TRBV28; clone_size: -; j_call: TRBJ2-7; d_call: -; cdr3_aa: CASSLAGYEQYF; cdr3_nt: TGTGCCAGCAGTTTGGCAGGCTACGAGCAGTACTTC